This T cell receptor beta chain was recovered during a study of CD8 T cells in ankylosing spondylitis. General observations from the study: Disease-associated clones were reportedly significantly overrepresented in matched ankylosing spondylitis synovial fluid.

V lost 0 bases and J 0 bases, leaving 16 bases between the germline ends. The CDR3 covers 17 residues. The V gene's germline CDR1 is SQVTM and CDR2 ANQGSEA. Quantitative 5'-RACE with molecular barcodes was used to make the TCR beta libraries. TCRdb passed the 5' RACE reads through MiXCR, listing each CDR3 protein once. The sample includes more than 150,000 distinct CDR3 sequences, 10% to 15% seen only once; the top ten take around 10%. In its sample, this clonotype was seen many times. Antigen specificity is unknown. The source material was blood, either unsorted or a sorted T cell fraction (not recorded which). The chain carries TRBV29-1 and TRBJ2-3; the D gene could be TRBD1 or TRBD2 (5 bases each). The sequence derives from a female donor with ankylosing spondylitis or in good health (not recorded which). The CDR3 DNA follows: TGCAGCGTTGAAGACTCAGCGGCAGGGAAGAGCACAGATACGCAGTATTTT. Translation gives CSVEDSAAGKSTDTQYF.